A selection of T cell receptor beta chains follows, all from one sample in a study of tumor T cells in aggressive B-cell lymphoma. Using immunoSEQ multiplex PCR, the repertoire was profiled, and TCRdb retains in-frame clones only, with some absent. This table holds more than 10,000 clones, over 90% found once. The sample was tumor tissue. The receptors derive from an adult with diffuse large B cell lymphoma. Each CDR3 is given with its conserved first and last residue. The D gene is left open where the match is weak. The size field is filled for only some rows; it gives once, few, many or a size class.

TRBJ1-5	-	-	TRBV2	TGTGCCAGCAGTCCATCGGACACACATCAGCCCCAGCATTTT	CASSPSDTHQPQHF
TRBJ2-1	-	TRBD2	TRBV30	TGTGCCTGGAGTGGCGGGGGGGCCTTTGCCCAGTTCTTC	CAWSGGGAFAQFF
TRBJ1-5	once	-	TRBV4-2	TGTGCCAGCAGCCAAGATCCTTTCTTAGAGGGGGTCCAGCCCCAGCATTTT	CASSQDPFLEGVQPQHF
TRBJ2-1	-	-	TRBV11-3	TGTGCCAGCAGCTTAAGGAGGGGCGGTGAGCAGTTCTTC	CASSLRRGGEQFF
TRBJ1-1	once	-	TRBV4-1	TGCGCCAGCAGCCCAACCTGGCGGGGGGCCGTGAACACTGAAGCTTTCTTT	CASSPTWRGAVNTEAFF
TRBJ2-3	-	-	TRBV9	TGTGCCAGCAGCATAGATGGCGGGACGGCAGATACGCAGTATTTT	CASSIDGGTADTQYF
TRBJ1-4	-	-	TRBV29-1	TGCAGCGCCTCTAGGTTAACAACTAATGAAAAACTGTTTTTT	CSASRLTTNEKLFF
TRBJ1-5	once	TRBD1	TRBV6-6	TGTGCCAGCAGTCAACCCCGGGACAGCCATCAGCCCCAGCATTTT	CASSQPRDSHQPQHF
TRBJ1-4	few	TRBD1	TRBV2	TGTGCCAGTCACATTTCGTCAGGGGGAAAACTGTTTTTT	CASHISSGGKLFF
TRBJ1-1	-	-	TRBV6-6	TGTGCCCGCAGCTCACCAATTACAGGTGAAGCTTTCTTT	CARSSPITGEAFF
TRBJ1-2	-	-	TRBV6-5	TGTGCCAGCAGTTACGGCGCAGGGTTCTATGGCTACACCTTC	CASSYGAGFYGYTF
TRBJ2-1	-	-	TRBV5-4	TGTGCCAGCAGCTTGGGAGCAGGAAACTACAATGAGCAGTTCTTC	CASSLGAGNYNEQFF
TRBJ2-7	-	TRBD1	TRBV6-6	TGTGCCAGCAGCTTGGACAGGGGGCTATACGAGCAGTACTTC	CASSLDRGLYEQYF
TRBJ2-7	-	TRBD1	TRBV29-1	TGCAGCGTTGAAGGGCGGACAGGGACCTACGAGCAGTACTTC	CSVEGRTGTYEQYF
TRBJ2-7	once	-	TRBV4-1	TGCGCCAGCAGCCAAGAGCCTAAAACTACCTACGAGCAGTACTTC	CASSQEPKTTYEQYF
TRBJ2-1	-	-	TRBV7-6	TGTGCCAGCAGCTTAGAGGGCGCGGGAACCCATTGGGATGAGCAGTTCTTC	CASSLEGAGTHWDEQFF
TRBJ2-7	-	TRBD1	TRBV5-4	TGTGCCAGCAGCTCGACAGGGGGCCCCTACGAGCAGTACTTC	CASSSTGGPYEQYF
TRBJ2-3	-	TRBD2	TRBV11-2	TGTGCCAGCAGCCCCGGACTAGCAACAGATACGCAGTATTTT	CASSPGLATDTQYF
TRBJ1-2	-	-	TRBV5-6	TGTGCCAGCAGCTTGGGAGGGCAAGGCGGCTACACCTTC	CASSLGGQGGYTF
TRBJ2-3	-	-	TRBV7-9	TGTGCCAGCAGCTTAGAGGGGGGCACAGATACGCAGTATTTT	CASSLEGGTDTQYF